This passage covers 32 T cell receptor beta chains from one sample sequenced in a study of T cells in localized non-small cell lung cancer. Assay: immunoSEQ multiplex PCR; the TCRdb copy retains only in-frame clones and omits some. The sample contains a few thousand clones, almost 30% of which appear only once. The starting material was lung tumor tissue, obtained before any cancer treatment. The receptors derive from a woman aged 40-70 years with stage III lung adenocarcinoma.

This chain joins TRBV11-3 and TRBJ2-1, with 12 bases fitting TRBD2. V shed 4 bases, J shed 12 bases, and the junction held 13 bases outside the gene matches. This CDR3 is built from 16 residues. Germline-derived CDR1 and CDR2 are SGHNT and YENEEA. The CDR3 sequence is CASSSRLAGDSQGQFF. CDR3 coding DNA: TGTGCCAGCAGCTCGCGACTAGCGGGGGATTCCCAAGGGCAGTTCTTC.

Relative to its sample, this clone is medium-sized. This sequence joins TRBV11-3 and TRBJ2-5; maybe TRBD1 (6 bases). The V gene lost 5 bases and the J gene lost 4 bases, with 17 bases spanning the gap. This CDR3 region has 15 residues. Germline lookup yields CDR1 SGHNT and CDR2 YENEEA. CDR3 bases: TGTGCCAGCAGCCTCCCGGGACAACAGAGAGAGACCCAGTACTTC. Amino acids: CASSLPGQQRETQYF.

This sequence joins TRBV6-7 and TRBJ1-2; TRBD1 matches at 7 bases. TRBV6-7 is an ORF, with its function uncertain. The V gene end was trimmed by 8 bases and the J gene end by 3 bases; junction bases not matched to a gene: 0. This CDR3 spans 11 amino acids. The CDR3 DNA reads TGTGCCAGCGACAGGGACTATGGCTACACCTTC. Its translation: CASDRDYGYTF.

The chain is built from TRBV7-4 and TRBJ2-5, with D perhaps being TRBD1 or TRBD2 (5 bases each). CDR1 and CDR2 (germline): SGHVT, SQSDAQ. CDR3 size: 13 residues. V lost 5 bases and J lost 1, with 8 bases in between. CDR3 protein: CASSEGSQETQYF. In DNA, the CDR3 is TGTGCCAGCAGCGAGGGGTCCCAAGAGACCCAGTACTTC. Drawing the rest from reference TRBV7-4 and TRBJ2-5, the complete variable domain is GAGVSQSPRYKVAKRGRDVALRCDSISGHVTLYWYRQTLGQGSEVLTYSQSDAQRDKSGRPSGRFSAERPERSVSTLKIQRTEQGDSAVYLCASSEGSQETQYFGPGTRLLVL.

By its share, this clone is medium-sized. V usage is TRBV6-8 and J usage is TRBJ1-3, with 7 bases fitting TRBD1. After removal of 4 bases from V and 0 bases from J, the junction contained 15 bases not matched to a gene. Germline loops: CDR1 MNHGY, CDR2 SAAAGT. This CDR3 comprises 19 residues. CDR3 bases: TGTGCCAGCAGTTTCAGACAGGGAGTCCCCGACGGCTCTGGAAACACCATATATTTT. Amino acids: CASSFRQGVPDGSGNTIYF.

This chain connects TRBV6-8 to TRBJ2-7; D is possibly TRBD1 or TRBD2 (6 bases each). The CDR3 is made up of 18 amino acids. Germline CDR1 and CDR2: MNHGY and SAAAGT. V lost 2 bases to trimming and J lost 2 bases, with 22 bases between them. The CDR3 DNA is TGTGCCAGCAGTTACGCGTTGACCTCGGGGGCGAGGGCCTACGAGCAGTACTTC. Protein product: CASSYALTSGARAYEQYF.

This clone is classed as large. This chain connects TRBV28 to TRBJ1-2; the D gene is possibly TRBD1 (5 bases). Per germline, CDR1 MDHEN and CDR2 SYDVKM. V was trimmed by 7 bases and J by 1 base, leaving 13 bases between them. This CDR3 is 14 amino acids long. The CDR3 coding sequence is TGTGCCAGCACCCTACTGGGGGATAACTATGGCTACACCTTC. Encoded protein: CASTLLGDNYGYTF.

Only a few counts were recorded for this clone. The chain recombines TRBV6-8 with TRBJ2-5; a weak D match, TRBD2 (6 bases). There are 13 residues in the CDR3. V gave up 8 bases and J gave up 2 bases, with 12 bases separating them. CDR1 is MNHGY and CDR2 is SAAAGT in the germline V gene. The CDR3 nucleotides are TGTGCCAGCTTGACGCGGGGTCAAGAGACCCAGTACTTC. It codes for CASLTRGQETQYF.

The gene calls are TRBV27 and TRBJ1-2; 10 bases fit TRBD1. Germline V gene data show CDR1 as MNHEY and CDR2 as SMNVEV (reference sequence). V trimming: 7 bases; J trimming: 10 bases; junction bases outside the gene matches: 9. CDR3 length: 13 residues. The CDR3 sequence: CASTFPGTGVYTF. CDR3 sequence (DNA): TGTGCCAGCACCTTTCCCGGGACAGGGGTCTACACCTTC.

The chain carries TRBV11-3 and TRBJ2-7, with D possibly matching TRBD1 (5 bases). Germline V gives CDR1 SGHNT, CDR2 YENEEA. The ends were cut back, 6 bases at V and 2 bases at J, with 14 bases in the middle. The CDR3 contains 14 residues. The CDR3 region has the DNA TGTGCCAGCAGTTTACGCGGACAAGCCTACGAGCAGTACTTC. Translation gives CASSLRGQAYEQYF.

The J gene is TRBJ2-3, the V gene TRBV11-3; the match to TRBD2 covers 8 bases. In germline, CDR1 is SGHNT, CDR2 YENEEA. V gave up 3 bases and J gave up 1 base; unmatched junction bases: 9. CDR3 size: 17 residues. The CDR3 sequence: CASSFGGRTPGTDTQYF. The CDR3 DNA reads TGTGCCAGCAGCTTCGGCGGGAGGACCCCTGGCACAGATACGCAGTATTTT.

This clone is medium-sized (0.01 to 0.1%) in the sample. The rearrangement uses TRBV19 and TRBJ2-2, with D possibly matching TRBD2 (6 bases). Germline V gives CDR1 LNHDA, CDR2 SQIVND (reference sequence). Trimming stripped 4 bases from V and 0 bases from J, with 6 bases between. The CDR3 sequence is 14 residues long. The DNA for the CDR3 is TGTGCCAGTAGTAGGGGGGCGAACACCGGGGAGCTGTTTTTT. This encodes CASSRGANTGELFF. The variable domain in full, completed from reference TRBV19 and TRBJ2-2, reads DGGITQSPKYLFRKEGQNVTLSCEQNLNHDAMYWYRQDPGQGLRLIYYSQIVNDFQKGDIAEGYSVSREKKESFPLTVTSAQKNPTAFYLCASSRGANTGELFFGEGSRLTVL.

The chain has TRBV29-1 and TRBJ1-2, with TRBD1 identical over 7 bases. Germline V CDR1 and CDR2: SQVTM, ANQGSEA. CDR3 length: 13 amino acids. The trim removed 6 bases at V and 4 bases at J, leaving 8 bases unmatched. CDR3 DNA sequence: TGCAGCGTAGGAGTCGGACAGGTCTATGGCTACACCTTC. Its protein is CSVGVGQVYGYTF.

By sample fraction, this clone is medium-sized. At one end, the junction sequence differs from germline, possibly due to a read error. V usage is TRBV30 and J usage is TRBJ2-3; D may correspond to TRBD1 or TRBD2 (5 bases each). The CDR3 consists of 12 residues. The V gene's germline CDR1 is GTSNPN and CDR2 SVGIG (reference sequence). As DNA, the CDR3 is TGTGCCAGGAGAGGGGACGCAGATACGCAGTATTTT. As protein: CARRGDADTQYF.

The chain uses TRBV10-2 and TRBJ2-1, with 13 bases that match TRBD2. The CDR3 consists of 17 residues. CDR1 is WSHSY and CDR2 is SAAADI in the germline V gene. After removal of 3 bases from V and 6 bases from J, the junction contained 8 bases not matched to a gene. The CDR3 loop is CASSERTSGSSRNEQFF. The CDR3 DNA sequence: TGCGCCAGCAGTGAAAGGACTAGCGGGAGCAGTCGCAATGAGCAGTTCTTC.

The rearrangement links TRBV11-3 to TRBJ1-6; TRBD1 matches at 7 bases. J lost 11 bases, V lost 3 bases, and 7 bases had no gene match. CDR3 length: 14 amino acids. Germline V gene sequence: CDR1 SGHNT, CDR2 YENEEA. The CDR3 DNA reads as TGTGCCAGCAGCTTGCGGGACAGTGCTCCACCCCTCCACTTT. Its translation: CASSLRDSAPPLHF.

This clone was seen more than once but under ten times. The rearrangement uses TRBV7-4 and TRBJ2-1; D assignment may be TRBD1 or TRBD2 (5 bases each). Trimming cost V 5 bases and J 6 bases, with 17 bases left between them. There are 15 residues in the CDR3. CDR1 is SGHVT, CDR2 SQSDAQ, per germline. CDR3 nucleotide sequence: TGTGCCAGCAGCGTGGGACCACTCTCCATCAATGAGCAGTTCTTC. Its translation is CASSVGPLSINEQFF.

By share of the sample, this clone is medium-sized (0.01 to 0.1%). The V call is TRBV7-2, the J call TRBJ1-5, with D possibly being TRBD1 (5 bases). The CDR3 loop spans 13 amino acids. V was shortened by 1 base and J by 4 bases, with 5 bases between the two germline ends. Germline CDR1 SGHTA, CDR2 FQGNSA. This chain's CDR3 is CASSLGQNQPQHF. The CDR3 bases are TGTGCCAGCAGCTTAGGACAGAATCAGCCCCAGCATTTT.

The chain joins TRBV11-3 to TRBJ2-3; D is ambiguous. Germline-derived CDR1 and CDR2 are SGHNT and YENEEA. There are 14 residues in the CDR3. V lost 1 base and J lost 2, with 7 bases in between. The CDR3 DNA reads as TGTGCCAGCAGCTTAGGACGGAACACAGATACGCAGTATTTT. Encoded protein: CASSLGRNTDTQYF.

This sequence joins TRBV28 and TRBJ2-5; TRBD1 matches 8 bases. This CDR3 is 14 amino acids long. V lost 4 bases and J lost 5; bases outside the gene matches: 6. Per the germline V gene, CDR1 is MDHEN and CDR2 is SYDVKM. CDR3 region: CASSSPGQEETQYF. The CDR3 nucleotides are TGTGCCAGCAGTTCCCCGGGACAGGAGGAGACCCAGTACTTC.

This chain uses TRBV5-1 with TRBJ2-1; the D call may be TRBD1 or TRBD2 (7 bases each). V lost 5 bases to trimming and J lost 6 bases, with 18 bases between them. The CDR3 has 15 amino acids. From germline, CDR1 is SGHRS and CDR2 YFSETQ. The CDR3 protein is CASRHVQGEGNEQFF. The CDR3 nucleotides read TGCGCCAGCAGGCATGTTCAGGGGGAGGGCAATGAGCAGTTCTTC.

V and J are TRBV6-8 and TRBJ1-6, with D unclear. This CDR3 contains 16 residues. V was trimmed by 6 bases and J by 4 bases, leaving 16 bases between them. In germline, CDR1 is MNHGY, CDR2 SAAAGT. CDR3 DNA sequence: TGTGCCAGCAGCCAGAGAGCAGGAGGATATAATTCACCCCTCCACTTT. As protein: CASSQRAGGYNSPLHF.

This clone was found a few times. This chain uses TRBV6-8 with TRBJ1-1; D not certain. V was trimmed by 8 bases and J by 1 base, leaving 14 bases between them. The CDR3 is made up of 14 amino acids. CDR1 MNHGY and CDR2 SAAAGT come from the germline V gene. The CDR3 bases are TGTGCCAGCGTCTGGGCCGAACGGAACACTGAAGCTTTCTTT. Protein product: CASVWAERNTEAFF.

The gene calls are TRBV4-1 and TRBJ2-3; TRBD2 matches 7 bases. Trimming removed 0 bases from V and 4 bases from J; junction bases left unmatched: 7. This CDR3 comprises 16 residues. Looked up from germline, CDR1 is MGHRA and CDR2 is YSYEKL. CDR3: CASSQERGRSPDTQYF. The CDR3 coding sequence is TGCGCCAGCAGCCAAGAGCGGGGGAGGTCACCAGATACGCAGTATTTT.

The genes are TRBV11-3 and TRBJ2-7; D is perhaps TRBD2 (6 bases). With 5 bases removed from V and 6 bases from J, the gap between germline ends came to 20 bases. The germline CDR1 and CDR2 sequences are SGHNT and YENEEA. The CDR3 is 15 residues long. The CDR3 protein is CASSLDRGGNGEQYF. Written as DNA, the CDR3 is TGTGCCAGCAGCCTCGACCGGGGAGGTAACGGCGAGCAGTACTTC.

This clone was seen only a few times. V is TRBV30 and J is TRBJ1-4; no reliable D call. The CDR3 runs to 14 residues. CDR1 is GTSNPN and CDR2 is SVGIG in the germline V gene (reference sequence). The ends were cut back, 0 bases at V and 5 bases at J, with 10 bases in the middle. The CDR3, as DNA: TGTGCCTGGAGTGTAGGAGGGATGAATGAAAAACTGTTTTTT. Translation: CAWSVGGMNEKLFF.

The table lists this clone with a few counts. The V gene is TRBV28, the J gene TRBJ2-7, with TRBD2 as a possible D gene (6 bases). Germline lookup yields CDR1 MDHEN and CDR2 SYDVKM. The length of the CDR3 is 12 residues. V lost 5 bases to trimming and J lost 3 bases, with 8 bases between them. This chain's CDR3 is CASSLGGYEQYF. The CDR3 nucleotides are TGTGCCAGCAGTCTCGGGGGCTACGAGCAGTACTTC. Variable domain in full (rest from reference TRBV28 and TRBJ2-7): DVKVTQSSRYLVKRTGEKVFLECVQDMDHENMFWYRQDPGLGLRLIYFSYDVKMKEKGDIPEGYSVSREKKERFSLILESASTNQTSMYLCASSLGGYEQYFGPGTRLTVT.

V and J are TRBV30 and TRBJ1-5; D ambiguous. The CDR3 is 12 residues long. The germline gives CDR1 GTSNPN, CDR2 SVGIG (reference sequence). V lost 2 bases to trimming and J lost 9 bases, with 11 bases between them. CDR3: CAWSNGNGPQHF. The CDR3 DNA is TGTGCCTGGAGTAACGGGAACGGGCCCCAGCATTTT.

V gene TRBV2 combines with J gene TRBJ2-1; 9 bases map to TRBD2. The CDR3 spans 14 residues. V shed 6 bases, J shed 8 bases, and the junction held 8 bases outside the gene matches. Germline loops: CDR1 SNHLY, CDR2 FYNNEI. CDR3 loop: CASSPGIAGDEQFF. CDR3 DNA sequence: TGTGCCAGCAGCCCGGGGATAGCGGGGGATGAGCAGTTCTTC. The entire variable domain, with the rest obtained from reference TRBV2 and TRBJ2-1, is as follows: EPEVTQTPSHQVTQMGQEVILRCVPISNHLYFYWYRQILGQKVEFLVSFYNNEISEKSEIFDDQFSVERPDGSNFTLKIRSTKLEDSAMYFCASSPGIAGDEQFFGPGTRLTVL.

This clone was counted only a few times. The CDR3 DNA is TGTGCCAGCAGCCCCCCCCAAGGTAGCGGGAGTGAAGAGACCCAGTACTTC. As protein: CASSPPQGSGSEETQYF. The rearrangement links TRBV11-3 to TRBJ2-5; 9 bases fit TRBD2. The CDR3 loop spans 17 amino acids. Trimming cost V 5 bases and J 3 bases; bases outside gene matches: 13. Germline CDR1 and CDR2: SGHNT and YENEEA.

This clone has a handful of counts. This sequence joins TRBV19 and TRBJ2-2; D remains ambiguous. V lost 0 bases and J lost 5, with 7 bases in between. Germline V gives CDR1 LNHDA, CDR2 SQIVND (reference sequence). The CDR3 sequence is 14 residues long. CDR3 sequence reads: CASSIEQLTGELFF. The CDR3 DNA reads TGTGCCAGTAGTATAGAACAGCTAACCGGGGAGCTGTTTTTT.

V is TRBV2 and J is TRBJ2-3, with a weak D call TRBD2 (7 bases). The CDR3 consists of 14 residues. Germline V lookup: CDR1 SNHLY, CDR2 FYNNEI. The V end lost 4 bases, the J end lost 3 bases, and 11 bases lay between the germline ends. CDR3 coding DNA: TGTGCCAGCAGTGGGGAGGGGGGAACAGATACGCAGTATTTT. Protein sequence: CASSGEGGTDTQYF.